Detailed here is one TCR beta chain. These data are taken from a study of cytomegalovirus exposure and HLA in healthy donors. Use of 60 Vbeta and 13 Jbeta primers characterized the PCR. The repertoire was sequenced with immunoSEQ multiplex PCR; TCRdb's copy has only in-frame clones and lacks some. The sample includes 150,000 to 200,000 clones, around 84% of them seen just once. V was clipped by 4 bases and J by 0 bases, with 19 bases between them. The germline V gene encodes CDR1 ENHRY and CDR2 SYGVKD. CDR3 length: 19 amino acids. This TCR was recovered from a man aged 18-30 years in good health and CMV-seropositive. Sequenced: PBMCs. The chain links TRBV10-3 to TRBJ1-6; no firm D call. The CDR3: CAISANLGRSSSYNSPLHF. The CDR3 DNA reads TGTGCCATCAGTGCCAATCTGGGCAGGTCGAGCTCCTATAATTCACCCCTCCACTTT.